A single sample gave rise to the 13 T cell receptor beta chains below, sequenced in a study of T cell responses to AZD1222 COVID-19 vaccine listed by TCRdb under 2021. Libraries were made using the immunoSEQ multiplex PCR assay. Sourced from immuneACCESS, this table was stored by TCRdb with only in-frame sequences that have V and J called. A share of the clones is absent; for the studies checked, an unresolved V gene accounts for under half, and the remainder has no known explanation. For this sample the table gives 110,000 or so clones, of which around 90% were detected only once. The ten biggest clones cover 3.5% of the sample. Read against the paper, the sample's time point label means: about 28 days (+/-7) after the second vaccine dose. The specimen was peripheral blood, collected 28 days after the second AZD1222 dose. These receptor sequences come from an adult who received the AZD1222 COVID-19 vaccine.

The chain is built from TRBV12-3 or TRBV12-4 and TRBJ1-5, with D possibly being TRBD1 (6 bases). Between the trimmed V and J ends, which lost 3 bases and 5 bases, there was a span of 8 bases. The CDR3 is 13 amino acids. CDR3 nucleotides: TGTGCCAGCAGTTTCCCAGGGGATCAGCCCCAGCATTTT. Encoded protein: CASSFPGDQPQHF.

This clone was seen once. The chain combines TRBV5-1 with TRBJ2-2; D is uncertain. Trimming removed 0 bases at V and 8 bases at J, with 5 bases between. This CDR3 comprises 12 residues. Germline CDR1 SGHRS, CDR2 YFSETQ. CDR3 sequence (DNA): TGCGCCAGCAGCTTGGTCGGGGGGGAGCTGTTTTTT. Translating gives CASSLVGGELFF.

This rearrangement joins TRBV7-9 to TRBJ1-1; 7 positions agree with TRBD1. Germline CDR1 and CDR2: SEHNR and FQNEAQ (reference sequence). V dropped 5 bases and J dropped 4; count of bases not matched to a gene: 7. The CDR3 extends over 14 amino acids. CDR3 in DNA: TGTGCCAGCAGCGCCGACAGGGAAGTCACTGAAGCTTTCTTT. Its translation: CASSADREVTEAFF.

The J gene is TRBJ2-3, the V gene TRBV7-9; 7 bases align to TRBD1. After removal of 4 bases from V and 3 bases from J, the junction contained 10 bases not matched to a gene. The germline CDR1 and CDR2 sequences are SEHNR and FQNEAQ (reference sequence). This CDR3 region has 16 residues. CDR3 sequence: CASSSQKGAPTDTQYF. Here the CDR3 DNA reads TGTGCCAGCAGCTCCCAAAAGGGGGCGCCTACAGATACGCAGTATTTT.

This chain links TRBV3-1 (or the pseudogene TRBV3-2) with TRBJ2-7; D may be TRBD2 (5 bases). V was clipped by 0 bases and J by 0 bases, with 9 bases between them. Per the germline V gene, CDR1 is LGHDT and CDR2 is YNNKEL (reference sequence). The CDR3 runs to 15 residues. This CDR3 is CASSQDGLLSYEQYF. The CDR3 bases are TGTGCCAGCAGCCAAGATGGACTCCTCTCCTACGAGCAGTACTTC.

This clone was picked up one time. The genes are TRBV4-3 and TRBJ1-4, with D unresolved. V lost 3 bases and J lost 8, with 10 bases in between. The CDR3 runs to 13 residues. From germline, CDR1 is LGHNA and CDR2 YSLEER. The CDR3 reads CASSQGFGEKLFF. CDR3 bases: TGCGCCAGCAGCCAGGGGTTTGGAGAAAAACTGTTTTTT.

This clone occurred a few times. The gene calls are TRBV7-9 and TRBJ1-1, with TRBD1 as a possible D gene (6 bases). CDR1 and CDR2 from the germline V gene are SEHNR and FQNEAQ (reference sequence). The V and J ends lost 1 base and 5 bases respectively, with 17 bases between them. CDR3 length: 16 residues. The CDR3 reads CASSLVGARGRTEAFF. CDR3 sequence (DNA): TGTGCCAGCAGCTTAGTGGGGGCCCGGGGACGGACTGAAGCTTTCTTT.

The rearrangement links TRBV25-1 to TRBJ2-2; D is possibly TRBD1 (6 bases). This CDR3 has 16 residues. Trimming removed 3 bases at V and 1 base at J, with 12 bases between. Germline V lookup: CDR1 MGHDK, CDR2 SYGVNS. CDR3 sequence (DNA): TGTGCCAGCAGTGACTCGCCGACAGGGAACACCGGGGAGCTGTTTTTT. Its translation: CASSDSPTGNTGELFF.

With regard to this clone: This sample also contains other DNA sequences that code for the same CDR3. This rearrangement joins TRBV6-4 to TRBJ2-1; 11 nucleotides align to TRBD2. There are 15 residues in the CDR3. V shed 0 bases, J shed 6 bases, and the junction held 1 base outside the gene matches. The germline V gene encodes CDR1 MRHNA and CDR2 SNTAGT. In DNA form, the CDR3 reads TGTGCCAGCAGTGACTCTAGCGGGGGGGCCAATGAGCAGTTCTTC. This gives the protein CASSDSSGGANEQFF.

In DNA, the CDR3 is TGTGCCAGTACTGGGGAGTTCCTTAGCACAGATACGCAGTATTTT. Translation gives CASTGEFLSTDTQYF. The chain uses TRBV19 and TRBJ2-3; tentative D call: TRBD2 (5 bases). The ends were cut back, 7 bases at V and 0 bases at J, with 14 bases in the middle. The CDR3 loop spans 15 amino acids. Germline CDR1 reads LNHDA; CDR2 reads SQIVND (reference sequence).

This clone was recorded only once. The CDR3 DNA reads as TGTGCCAGCAGCCACGTGGGCACAGATACGCAGTATTTT. It codes for CASSHVGTDTQYF. The J gene is TRBJ2-3, the V gene TRBV6-6; D is undetermined. The CDR3 is made up of 13 amino acids. Looked up from germline, CDR1 is MNHNY and CDR2 is SVGAGI (reference sequence). Trimming removed 6 bases from V and 1 base from J, with 8 bases in between.

This chain uses TRBV11-3 with TRBJ1-1, with a weak D call TRBD1 (6 bases). V was trimmed by 6 bases and J by 8 bases, leaving 16 bases between them. Looked up from germline, CDR1 is SGHNT and CDR2 is YENEEA. The CDR3 sequence is 13 residues long. CDR3 region: CASSPPGGREAFF. The CDR3 nucleotides read TGTGCCAGCAGTCCCCCCGGGGGGCGAGAAGCTTTCTTT.

CDR3 sequence: CASGLEGRGRAFF. The CDR3 nucleotides are TGTGCTAGTGGTTTGGAAGGTAGGGGACGAGCTTTCTTT. V and J are TRBV12-5 and TRBJ1-1; TRBD1 might be the D (5 bases). V was cut by 1 base and J by 10 bases, with 13 bases left in between. The CDR3 sequence is 13 residues long. Germline V gene data show CDR1 as LGHNT and CDR2 as FRNRAP.